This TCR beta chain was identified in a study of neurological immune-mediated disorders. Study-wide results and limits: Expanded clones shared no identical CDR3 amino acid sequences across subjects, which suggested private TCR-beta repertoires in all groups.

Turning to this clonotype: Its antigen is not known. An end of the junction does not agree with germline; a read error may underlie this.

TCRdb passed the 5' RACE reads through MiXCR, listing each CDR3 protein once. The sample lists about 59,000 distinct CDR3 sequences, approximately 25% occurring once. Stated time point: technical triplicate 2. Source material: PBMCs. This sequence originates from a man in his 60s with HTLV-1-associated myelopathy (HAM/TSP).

The CDR3 sequence: CASSSLGLAGRYDQYF. Here the CDR3 DNA reads TGTGCCAGTAGTTCCCTTGGACTAGCGGGACGTTACGATCAGTACTTC. The gene calls are TRBV19 and TRBJ2-7, with 12 bases identical to TRBD2. The V gene's germline CDR1 is LNHDA and CDR2 SQIVND (reference sequence). The CDR3 sequence is 16 residues long.